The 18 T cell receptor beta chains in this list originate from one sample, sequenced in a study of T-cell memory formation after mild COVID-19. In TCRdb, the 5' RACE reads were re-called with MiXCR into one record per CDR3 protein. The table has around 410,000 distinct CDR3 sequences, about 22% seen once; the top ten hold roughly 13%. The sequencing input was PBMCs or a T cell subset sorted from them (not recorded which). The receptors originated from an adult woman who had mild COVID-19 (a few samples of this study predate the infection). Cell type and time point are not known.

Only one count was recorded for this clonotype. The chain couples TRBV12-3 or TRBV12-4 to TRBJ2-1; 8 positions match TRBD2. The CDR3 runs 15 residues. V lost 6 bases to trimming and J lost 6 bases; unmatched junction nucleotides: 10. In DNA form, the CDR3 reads TGTGCCAGCAGCCTTAGCGGGAAGGATGGCAATGAGCAGTTCTTC. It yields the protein CASSLSGKDGNEQFF.

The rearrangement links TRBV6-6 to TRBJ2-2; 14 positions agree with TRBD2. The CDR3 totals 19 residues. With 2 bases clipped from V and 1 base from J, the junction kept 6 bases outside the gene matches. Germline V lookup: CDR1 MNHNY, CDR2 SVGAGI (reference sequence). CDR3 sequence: CASSYLRLAGGRNTGELFF. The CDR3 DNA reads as TGTGCCAGCAGTTACCTTCGACTAGCGGGGGGGCGGAACACCGGGGAGCTGTTTTTT.

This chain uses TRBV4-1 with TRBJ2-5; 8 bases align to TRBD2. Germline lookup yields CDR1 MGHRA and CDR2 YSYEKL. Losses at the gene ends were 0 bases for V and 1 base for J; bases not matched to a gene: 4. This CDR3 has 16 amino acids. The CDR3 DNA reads TGCGCCAGCAGCCAAGACTACGGGGGGGCCCAAGAGACCCAGTACTTC. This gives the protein CASSQDYGGAQETQYF.

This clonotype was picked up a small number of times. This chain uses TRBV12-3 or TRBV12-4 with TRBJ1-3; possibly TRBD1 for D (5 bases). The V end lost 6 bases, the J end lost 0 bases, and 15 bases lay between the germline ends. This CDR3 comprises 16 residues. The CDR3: CASRRQTASSGNTIYF. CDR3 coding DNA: TGTGCCAGCAGGCGCCAGACAGCCTCCTCTGGAAACACCATATATTTT.

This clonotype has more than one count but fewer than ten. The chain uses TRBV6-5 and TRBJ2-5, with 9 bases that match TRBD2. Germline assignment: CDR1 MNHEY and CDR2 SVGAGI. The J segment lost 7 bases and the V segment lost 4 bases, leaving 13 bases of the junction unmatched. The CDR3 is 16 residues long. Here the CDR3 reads CASSSVLSSGVVTQYF. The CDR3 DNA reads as TGTGCCAGCAGTTCCGTCCTATCTAGCGGGGTAGTGACCCAGTACTTC.

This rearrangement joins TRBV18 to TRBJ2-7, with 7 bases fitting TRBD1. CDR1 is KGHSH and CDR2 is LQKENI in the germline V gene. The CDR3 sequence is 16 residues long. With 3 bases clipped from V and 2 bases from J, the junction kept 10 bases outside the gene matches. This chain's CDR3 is CASSPRKQGIPYEQYF. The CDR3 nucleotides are TGTGCCAGCTCACCCCGCAAACAGGGGATTCCCTACGAGCAGTACTTC.

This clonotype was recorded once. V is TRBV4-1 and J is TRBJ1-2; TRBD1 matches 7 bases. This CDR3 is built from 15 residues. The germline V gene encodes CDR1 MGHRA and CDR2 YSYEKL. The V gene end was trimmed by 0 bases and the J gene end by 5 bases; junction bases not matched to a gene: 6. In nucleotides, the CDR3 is TGCGCCAGCAGCCAAGACGACAGGGTAGGATATGGCTACACCTTC. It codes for CASSQDDRVGYGYTF.

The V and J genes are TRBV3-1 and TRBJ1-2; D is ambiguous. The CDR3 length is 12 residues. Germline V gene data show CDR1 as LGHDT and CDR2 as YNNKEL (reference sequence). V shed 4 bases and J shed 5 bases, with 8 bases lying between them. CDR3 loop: CASSRSQYGYTF. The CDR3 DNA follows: TGTGCCAGCAGCCGATCACAGTATGGCTACACCTTC.

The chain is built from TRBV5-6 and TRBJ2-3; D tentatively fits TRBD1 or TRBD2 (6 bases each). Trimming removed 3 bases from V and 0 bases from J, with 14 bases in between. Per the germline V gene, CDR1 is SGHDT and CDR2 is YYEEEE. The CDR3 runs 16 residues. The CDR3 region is CASSYGGPASTDTQYF. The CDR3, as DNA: TGTGCCAGCAGCTACGGGGGCCCGGCTAGCACAGATACGCAGTATTTT.

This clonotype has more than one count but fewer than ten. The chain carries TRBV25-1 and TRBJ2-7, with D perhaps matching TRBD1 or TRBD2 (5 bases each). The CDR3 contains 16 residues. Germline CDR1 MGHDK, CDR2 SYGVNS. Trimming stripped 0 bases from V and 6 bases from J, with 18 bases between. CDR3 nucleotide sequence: TGTGCCAGCAGTGAATATACAGAAGGGGACCTCTGCGAGCAGTACTTC. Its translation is CASSEYTEGDLCEQYF.

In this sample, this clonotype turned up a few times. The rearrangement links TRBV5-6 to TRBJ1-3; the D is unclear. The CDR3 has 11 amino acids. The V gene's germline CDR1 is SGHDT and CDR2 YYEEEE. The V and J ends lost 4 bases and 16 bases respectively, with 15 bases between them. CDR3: CASSEGASEYF. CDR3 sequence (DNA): TGTGCCAGCAGCGAGGGTGCGTCGGAGTATTTT.

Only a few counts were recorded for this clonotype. Written as DNA, the CDR3 is TGTGCCAGCAGCCAGCAATGGGACTACCAAGAGACCCAGTACTTC. This gives the protein CASSQQWDYQETQYF. The chain combines TRBV3-1 with TRBJ2-5; possibly TRBD2 for D (6 bases). The CDR3 has 15 amino acids. Trimming cost V 3 bases and J 0 bases, with 11 bases left between them. CDR1 LGHDT and CDR2 YNNKEL come from the germline V gene (reference sequence).

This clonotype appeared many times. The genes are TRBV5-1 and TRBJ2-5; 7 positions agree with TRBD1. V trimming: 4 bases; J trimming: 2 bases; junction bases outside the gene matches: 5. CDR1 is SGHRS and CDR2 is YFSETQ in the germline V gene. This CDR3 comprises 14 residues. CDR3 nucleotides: TGCGCCAGCAGCCCGGGACAGTGGCAAGAGACCCAGTACTTC. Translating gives CASSPGQWQETQYF. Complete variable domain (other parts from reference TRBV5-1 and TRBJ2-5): KAGVTQTPRYLIKTRGQQVTLSCSPISGHRSVSWYQQTPGQGLQFLFEYFSETQRNKGNFPGRFSGRQFSNSRSEMNVSTLELGDSALYLCASSPGQWQETQYFGPGTRLLVL.

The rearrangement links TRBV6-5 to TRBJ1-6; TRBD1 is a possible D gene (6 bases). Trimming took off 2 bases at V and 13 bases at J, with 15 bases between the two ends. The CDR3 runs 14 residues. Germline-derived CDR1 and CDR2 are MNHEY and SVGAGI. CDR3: CASSYGTSMEPLHF. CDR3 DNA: TGTGCCAGCAGTTACGGGACATCGATGGAGCCCCTCCACTTT.

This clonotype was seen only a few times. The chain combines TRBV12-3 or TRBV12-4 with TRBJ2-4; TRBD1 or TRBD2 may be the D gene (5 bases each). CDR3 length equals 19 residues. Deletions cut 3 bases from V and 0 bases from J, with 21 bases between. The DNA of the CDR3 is TGTGCCAGCAGTTTTTTCCCGACGGGGCTCGGGGTAGCCAAAAACATTCAGTACTTC. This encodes CASSFFPTGLGVAKNIQYF.

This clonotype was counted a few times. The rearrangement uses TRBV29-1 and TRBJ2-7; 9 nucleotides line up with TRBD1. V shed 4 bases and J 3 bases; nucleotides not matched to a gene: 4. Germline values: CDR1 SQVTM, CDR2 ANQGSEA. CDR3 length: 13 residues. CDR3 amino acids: CSVVGTGFYEQYF. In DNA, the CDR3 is TGCAGCGTTGTTGGGACAGGGTTCTACGAGCAGTACTTC.

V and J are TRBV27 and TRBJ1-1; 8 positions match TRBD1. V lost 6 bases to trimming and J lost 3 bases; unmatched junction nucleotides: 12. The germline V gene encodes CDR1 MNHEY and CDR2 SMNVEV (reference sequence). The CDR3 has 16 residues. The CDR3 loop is CASSPDRGEGYTEAFF. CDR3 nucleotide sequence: TGTGCCAGCAGCCCAGACAGGGGCGAGGGGTACACTGAAGCTTTCTTT.

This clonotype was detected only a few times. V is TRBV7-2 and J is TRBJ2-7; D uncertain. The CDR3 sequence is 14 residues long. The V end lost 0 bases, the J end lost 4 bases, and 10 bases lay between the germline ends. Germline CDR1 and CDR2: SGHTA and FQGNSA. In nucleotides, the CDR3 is TGTGCCAGCAGCTTAGCTCTATCCCAATACGAGCAGTACTTC. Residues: CASSLALSQYEQYF.